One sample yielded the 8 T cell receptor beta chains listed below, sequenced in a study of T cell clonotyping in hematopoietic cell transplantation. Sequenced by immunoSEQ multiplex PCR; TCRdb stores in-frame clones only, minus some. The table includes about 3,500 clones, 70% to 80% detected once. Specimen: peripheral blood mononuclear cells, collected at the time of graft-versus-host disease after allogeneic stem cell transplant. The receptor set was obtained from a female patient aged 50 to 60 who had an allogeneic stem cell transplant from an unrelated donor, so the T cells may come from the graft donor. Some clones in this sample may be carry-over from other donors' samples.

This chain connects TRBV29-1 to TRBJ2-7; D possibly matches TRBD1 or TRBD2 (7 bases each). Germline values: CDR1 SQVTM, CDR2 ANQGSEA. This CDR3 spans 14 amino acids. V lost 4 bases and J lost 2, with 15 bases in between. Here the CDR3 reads CSVVPQGGTYEQYF. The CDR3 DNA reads TGCAGCGTTGTTCCCCAGGGGGGGACCTACGAGCAGTACTTC.

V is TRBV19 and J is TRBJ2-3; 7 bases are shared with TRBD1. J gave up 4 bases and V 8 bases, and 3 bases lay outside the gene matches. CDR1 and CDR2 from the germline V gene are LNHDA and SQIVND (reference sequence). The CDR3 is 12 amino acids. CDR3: CASRQGPDTQYF. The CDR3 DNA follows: TGTGCCAGTCGACAGGGACCAGATACGCAGTATTTT.

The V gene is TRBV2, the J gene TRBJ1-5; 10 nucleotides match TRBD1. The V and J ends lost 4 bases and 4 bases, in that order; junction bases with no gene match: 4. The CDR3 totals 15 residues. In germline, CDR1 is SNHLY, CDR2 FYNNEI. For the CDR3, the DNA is TGTGCCAGCAGTGCCCGGACAGGGGGGAATCAGCCCCAGCATTTT. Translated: CASSARTGGNQPQHF.

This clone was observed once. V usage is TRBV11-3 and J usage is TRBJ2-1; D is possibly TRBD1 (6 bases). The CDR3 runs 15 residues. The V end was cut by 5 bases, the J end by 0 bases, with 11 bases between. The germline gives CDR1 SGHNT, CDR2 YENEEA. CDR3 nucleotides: TGTGCCAGCAGCCTCGGACAGAACTCCTACAATGAGCAGTTCTTC. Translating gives CASSLGQNSYNEQFF.

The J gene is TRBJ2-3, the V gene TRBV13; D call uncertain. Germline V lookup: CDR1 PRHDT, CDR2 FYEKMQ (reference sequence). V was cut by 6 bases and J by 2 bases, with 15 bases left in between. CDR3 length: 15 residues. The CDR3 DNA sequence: TGTGCCAGCAGACTTGGAAAGGTTTCCACAGATACGCAGTATTTT. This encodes CASRLGKVSTDTQYF.

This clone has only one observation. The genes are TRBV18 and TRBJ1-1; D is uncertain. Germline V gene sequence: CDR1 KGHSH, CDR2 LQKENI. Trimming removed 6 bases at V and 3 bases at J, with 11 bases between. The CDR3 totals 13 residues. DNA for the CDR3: TGTGCCAGCTCCCTCCCTAGGTACACTGAAGCTTTCTTT. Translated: CASSLPRYTEAFF.

The CDR3 protein is CASSSTTTGELFF. In DNA, the CDR3 is TGCGCCAGCAGCTCCACAACCACCGGGGAGCTGTTTTTT. The rearrangement uses TRBV5-1 and TRBJ2-2; D gene uncertain. Trimming cost V 3 bases and J 4 bases, with 7 bases left between them. Per germline, CDR1 SGHRS and CDR2 YFSETQ. This CDR3 has 13 amino acids.

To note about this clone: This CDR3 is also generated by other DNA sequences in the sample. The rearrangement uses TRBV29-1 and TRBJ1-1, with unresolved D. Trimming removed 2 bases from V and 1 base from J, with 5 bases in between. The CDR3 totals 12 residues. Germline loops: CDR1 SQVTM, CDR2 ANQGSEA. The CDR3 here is CSVERGNTEAFF. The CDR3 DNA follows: TGCAGCGTTGAACGGGGGAACACTGAAGCTTTCTTT.